Below, 18 T cell receptor beta chains from the same sample are listed, as sequenced in a study of cytomegalovirus exposure and HLA in healthy donors. PCR primers comprised 60 Vbeta and 13 Jbeta primers. Using immunoSEQ multiplex PCR, the repertoire was profiled, and TCRdb retains in-frame clones only, with some absent. Of 90,000 to 100,000 clones in the sample, less than 80% were seen once. Input material: PBMCs. The receptors stem from a middle-aged man in good health and CMV-seronegative.

V usage is TRBV28 and J usage is TRBJ2-2; D is unclear. Per germline, CDR1 MDHEN and CDR2 SYDVKM. The CDR3 extends over 15 amino acids. Trimming stripped 7 bases from V and 6 bases from J, with 18 bases between. CDR3 loop: CASTPTPVRSGELFF. The CDR3 DNA sequence: TGTGCCAGCACCCCGACTCCAGTTAGGTCCGGGGAGCTGTTTTTT.

This chain connects TRBV11-3 to TRBJ2-7; possible D gene TRBD2, 5 bases. V lost 1 base to trimming and J lost 5 bases, with 9 bases between them. The germline gives CDR1 SGHNT, CDR2 YENEEA. This CDR3 contains 13 residues. The CDR3 bases are TGTGCCAGCAGCTTAGTGGTGGGAGACGAGCAGTACTTC. It is translated as CASSLVVGDEQYF.

The chain links TRBV5-4 to TRBJ2-5, with 12 bases that match TRBD2. CDR3 length equals 14 residues. Per germline, CDR1 SGHNT and CDR2 YYREEE (reference sequence). V lost 10 bases and J lost 2; bases outside the gene matches: 6. The CDR3 protein is CAGGLAGKQETQYF. The CDR3 DNA reads as TGTGCCGGAGGACTAGCGGGGAAACAAGAGACCCAGTACTTC.

This clone was recorded a few times. The chain joins TRBV2 to TRBJ2-7; possibly TRBD1 for D (6 bases). Per germline, CDR1 SNHLY and CDR2 FYNNEI. The CDR3 loop spans 15 amino acids. V lost 4 bases and J 2 bases, leaving 15 bases between the germline ends. CDR3 sequence: CASSAQGRGPYEQYF. In DNA form, the CDR3 reads TGTGCCAGCAGTGCCCAGGGCAGGGGACCCTACGAGCAGTACTTC.

Comments on this clone: This specimen includes other DNA sequences encoding the same CDR3. The rearrangement uses TRBV2 and TRBJ1-3; D is possibly TRBD1 (5 bases). From germline, CDR1 is SNHLY and CDR2 FYNNEI. The CDR3 runs 14 residues. This CDR3 reads CVKREQAYGNTIYF. DNA for the CDR3: TGTGTCAAAAGAGAACAGGCCTACGGAAACACCATATATTTT.

The rearrangement links TRBV7-2 to TRBJ1-1; D gene ambiguous. Germline values: CDR1 SGHTA, CDR2 FQGNSA. The CDR3 is made up of 14 amino acids. V was pared by 6 bases and J by 8 bases, with 19 bases between. The CDR3 coding sequence is TGTGCCAGCAGGGTACTAGAAGTCCGGCTAGAAGCTTTCTTT. Its protein product is CASRVLEVRLEAFF.

The gene calls are TRBV19 and TRBJ1-1; D is possibly TRBD1 (5 bases). The CDR3 length is 13 residues. Trimming left V 1 base short and J 5 bases short, with 8 bases between. Looked up from germline, CDR1 is LNHDA and CDR2 is SQIVND (reference sequence). As DNA, the CDR3 is TGTGCCAGTAGTATAGGGGGGGGGACTGAAGCTTTCTTT. Protein: CASSIGGGTEAFF.

The J gene is TRBJ1-4, the V gene TRBV15; 10 positions match TRBD1. The CDR3 is 16 amino acids. With V trimmed by 4 bases and J by 7 bases, 9 bases remained unmatched. CDR1 and CDR2 from the germline V gene are LNHNV and YYDKDF (reference sequence). The CDR3 is CATSISSGTGAEKLFF. The CDR3, as DNA: TGTGCCACCAGCATCTCCTCCGGGACAGGGGCTGAAAAACTGTTTTTT.

Here the CDR3 reads CASTMDGGTLNEQYF. CDR3 DNA: TGTGCCAGCACCATGGACGGGGGGACCCTAAACGAGCAGTACTTC. The chain uses TRBV5-6 and TRBJ2-5; 7 bases fit TRBD2. Judging by the DNA end, TRBJ2-7 fits better; the J call may be wrong. CDR1 is SGHDT, CDR2 YYEEEE, per germline. The CDR3 length is 15 residues.

Here the CDR3 DNA reads TGCGCCAGCAGCTATGCGGGGGGGCTGACCACCGGGGAGCTGTTTTTT. Protein product: CASSYAGGLTTGELFF. The chain employs TRBV4-1 and TRBJ2-2; 9 bases fit TRBD2. This CDR3 region has 16 residues. CDR1 and CDR2 (germline): MGHRA, YSYEKL. Losses at the gene ends were 5 bases for V and 4 bases for J; bases not matched to a gene: 8.

V gene TRBV5-1 combines with J gene TRBJ2-4, with D tentatively TRBD2 (5 bases). CDR1 is SGHRS and CDR2 is YFSETQ in the germline V gene. The CDR3 totals 15 residues. Trimming removed 2 bases from V and 8 bases from J, with 17 bases in between. The CDR3 is CASSFDTGKRDIQYF. The CDR3 DNA reads TGCGCCAGCAGCTTCGATACCGGGAAACGGGACATTCAGTACTTC.

This clone was seen repeatedly, ten times or more. The V gene is TRBV6-1, the J gene TRBJ1-1; D is undetermined. Germline V gene lookup returns CDR1 MNHNS and CDR2 SASEGT. The V and J ends lost 5 bases and 2 bases respectively, with 9 bases between them. There are 13 residues in the CDR3. The CDR3 sequence is CASSLTENTEAFF. The CDR3 nucleotides read TGTGCCAGCAGTCTTACAGAAAACACTGAAGCTTTCTTT.

Concerning this clone: One junction end disagrees with the germline gene, perhaps due to a read error. The chain is built from TRBV7-9 and TRBJ2-7; 8 bases are a match to TRBD1. The CDR3 spans 15 residues. Germline V lookup: CDR1 SEHNR, CDR2 FQNEAQ (reference sequence). In DNA, the CDR3 is TGTTCCAGCAGCCTGGGACAGGACAACTCCTACGAGCAGTACTTC. As protein: CSSSLGQDNSYEQYF.

A single count supports this clone. The chain recombines TRBV19 with TRBJ2-2; the match to TRBD1 covers 9 bases. V was clipped by 9 bases and J by 5 bases; unmatched bases: 7. The germline CDR1 and CDR2 sequences are LNHDA and SQIVND (reference sequence). The CDR3 is made up of 14 amino acids. Written as DNA, the CDR3 is TGTGCCAGCACCGGGACAGGGCGTACCGGGGAGCTGTTTTTT. Protein product: CASTGTGRTGELFF.

V is TRBV7-7 and J is TRBJ1-2; D unclear. This CDR3 contains 16 residues. The V and J ends lost 0 bases and 4 bases respectively, with 15 bases between them. Per germline, CDR1 SSHAT and CDR2 FNYEAQ (reference sequence). The CDR3 reads CASSLAPGLTPYGYTF. DNA of the CDR3: TGTGCCAGCAGCTTAGCCCCCGGTCTCACCCCCTATGGCTACACCTTC.

The chain joins TRBV28 to TRBJ2-3; 8 nucleotides align to TRBD2. Looked up from germline, CDR1 is MDHEN and CDR2 is SYDVKM. Germline trimming cut 6 bases from V and 8 bases from J; bases unmatched to any gene: 16. There are 16 residues in the CDR3. The CDR3 region is CASSMPGGREGGTQYF. The CDR3 nucleotides read TGTGCCAGCAGCATGCCCGGGGGTCGGGAGGGAGGTACGCAGTATTTT.

This clone has only one observation. The rearrangement links TRBV19 to TRBJ1-6, with TRBD1 matching 7 bases. Germline trimming cut 5 bases from V and 1 base from J; bases unmatched to any gene: 8. CDR1 and CDR2 (germline): LNHDA, SQIVND (reference sequence). CDR3 length: 17 residues. CDR3 in DNA: TGTGCCAGTAGTCCCTCGACAGGGTGGTCCTATAATTCACCCCTCCACTTT. Its protein product is CASSPSTGWSYNSPLHF.

This clone has a handful of counts. The chain recombines TRBV7-9 with TRBJ1-4, with 8 bases lining up with TRBD1. This CDR3 is built from 16 residues. The junction had 12 bases not matched to a gene; V was cut back by 5 bases and J by 7 bases. Germline CDR1 and CDR2: SEHNR and FQNEAQ (reference sequence). The CDR3 DNA sequence: TGTGCCAGCAGCGAGCCCGGACAGGGAAAGATTGAAAAACTGTTTTTT. Its protein product is CASSEPGQGKIEKLFF.